This record looks at one T cell receptor (beta chain) sequence and its context. Its recognized antigen is unknown. Per-base qualities were not stored, and no clone one base away is much larger. Library generation was performed with the immunoSEQ multiplex PCR assay. For the multiplex PCR, a mixture combining 60 forward primers for TCR Vbeta segments and 13 reverse primers for TCR Jbeta segments was used. The CDR3 region of rearranged TCR beta genes was amplified from genomic DNA with a multiplex PCR assay. The Illumina HiSeq System was used to sequence the amplified TCR beta libraries as 87-base-pair reads. As for how the authors treated the data: Across the 700 or so repertoires, a later analysis counted tens of millions of unique TCR beta chains, roughly 11 million of which were shared by at least two donors. Raw reads were error-corrected and collapsed into unique sequences by a nearest-neighbor algorithm in which closely related sequences were merged to remove PCR and sequencing errors. Alignment of CDR3 sequences to IMGT reference sequences was used to assign V, D and J gene segments. For a sequence to be retained, a match of at least six nucleotides to both a V gene segment and a J gene segment was required. Rearrangements were classified as productive when the CDR3 lacked stop codons and remained in frame with V and J, and all other rearrangements were classified as non-productive. CDR3 was defined by IMGT convention, running from the second conserved V-encoded cysteine to the conserved J-encoded phenylalanine. The earlier analysis of some 550 of the donors excluded any sequence lacking an unambiguous match to a single V gene segment. In an earlier analysis of about 590 of the donors, a V segment was called functional when productive rearrangements were above 56.7%, and segregating when the standard deviation between donors exceeded 5%. A statistical classification framework was built to diagnose cytomegalovirus status from the catalog of TCR beta chain sequences. A later analysis assigned V and J genes by comparing TCR nucleotide sequences with IMGT/GENE-DB human TR gene sequences. In a later analysis, CDR3 sequences and most-parsimonious VDJ recombination scenarios were assigned using the TCRdist pipeline. In a later analysis, every TCR beta chain was defined by the combination of its CDR3 amino acid sequence and its V-gene family, and reads without a unique V-gene family were dropped. To address suspected cross-contamination and a sequencing artifact, a later analysis removed 550 to 750 highly shared, low-generation-probability nucleotide sequences. In a later analysis, a clonal expansion index was calculated for each public chain from normalized within-repertoire ranks of inferred template counts. In a later analysis, generation probabilities were computed using a VDJ recombination model fitted to out-of-frame rearrangements, and the results were checked against IGoR. A later analysis scored TCR-TCR, TCR-HLA and TCR-CMV co-occurrence with hypergeometric tests, applying a repertoire-size bias correction to TCR pairs. In a later analysis, false discovery rates were estimated by permuting HLA or CMV assignments 20 times. In a later analysis, co-occurring TCRs were grouped using DBSCAN, with TCRdist sequence similarity added in when clustering inside HLA-allele-positive subsets. Co-occurrence clustering excluded repertoires with fewer than 30,000 or more than 120,000 public chains, plus five with anomalous nucleotide sharing. In its TCRdb copy, this immuneACCESS table keeps in-frame sequences only and misses some clones. Where compared with another copy, unresolved V genes explain less than half of these, and the others have no known cause. That table is the source of V, J and clone size, and D and trimming were worked out from the DNA. The sample table records 150,000 to 200,000 clones; roughly 81% of these occur just once. Clones ranked in the top ten supply over 10% of the sample.

The sample belongs to a study of cytomegalovirus exposure and HLA in healthy donors (dated by TCRdb to the late 2010s). A note on the overall study: An earlier analysis of fewer than 750 of the donors reported roughly 300 Gb of sequence data and around 100 million unique TCR beta sequences obtained from about 179 million T cells. Genome-wide SNP genotypes for about 65% of the 666 donors were used in a later genetic analysis, which treated that subset as a discovery cohort. High-throughput TCR immunosequencing, statistical association of individual TCRs with disease status, and machine learning were combined to predict cytomegalovirus infection status. Roughly 5 DR-DQ haplotypes were treated as single units for association and clustering because of strong linkage in the cohort. Donor age, sex, ethnicity and CMV serostatus were compiled together with the repertoire data. The study used immunosequencing to profile the T cell repertoires of approximately 650 subjects and linked those repertoires to cytomegalovirus serostatus. In a later analysis, previously published TCR beta repertoires from 550 to 750 donors were re-analyzed and high-resolution HLA genotyping was added so that TCR occurrence patterns could be studied. In addition to the first cohort of roughly 670 subjects, a separate validation cohort of 120 different subjects was used. An earlier analysis of several hundred of the donors used high-throughput TCR beta sequencing to judge whether each TCR beta V gene segment behaved as functional or pseudogenic. Every discovery cohort repertoire had been produced on one sequencing platform. The aim of the study was to test whether cataloging public T cell receptors could identify signatures of past pathogen exposure. Of the roughly 400 genotyped donors, 75% to 85% were placed in the genetic ancestry cluster associated with self-reported Caucasian donors. Typing coverage varied by locus: 629-630 donors for A, B, C, DRB1 and DQB1; under 550 for DQA1; over 600 for DPA1; around 490 for DPB1. Among some 400 genotyped donors of the cohort, an average of approximately 240,000 unique TCR beta nucleotide sequences was sequenced per donor, of which 15% to 20% were non-productive. The later analysis used no new phenotypic data to find candidate immune exposures, relying instead on TCR beta sequences and their occurrence across donors. Approximately 310 gigabases of sequencing data and about 92 million unique TCR sequences made up an early release that covered several hundred HLA-typed donors. Both class I and class II loci were covered by HLA typing, at four-digit resolution.

In total, 600 or so healthy bone marrow donors made up the cohort. At the time of sampling, every cohort member was nominally healthy, though immune exposures that went unrecorded were likely present. The donor tested CMV seronegative, placing the donor among the 350 or so seronegative members of the cohort. A peripheral blood sample was collected from each donor, and TCR beta sequencing was performed on peripheral blood mononuclear cells. The Qiagen DNeasy Blood Extraction Kit was used to extract genomic DNA from the blood cell samples. Reading from cysteine to phenylalanine, the CDR3 counts 12 amino acids. The CDR3 DNA has 36 bases and is translated from base 1. V sheds 7 bases and J sheds 3 bases, leaving 9 bases between their ends. Per the germline V gene (reference sequence), LNHDA is the CDR1 and SQIVND is the CDR2. Overall study outcomes, separate from this receptor: The presence/absence analyses assumed that sequencing depth was roughly uniform across donors, and that assumption may not be true. Only TCR beta chains were sequenced in this cohort, and the absence of alpha or paired-chain data limited detectable features. A further reported finding was that TCR beta sequences accurately predicted the HLA-A and HLA-B alleles for most subjects in the first cohort. The classifier was reported to diagnose cytomegalovirus status with high specificity and sensitivity in both the original cohort and the validation cohort. In vitro tests confirmed that three of the cytomegalovirus-associated TCR beta chains recognize cytomegalovirus antigens. In a later analysis, around 15,000 TCR beta sequences were associated with specific HLA alleles at a false discovery rate of 0.05. Linkage disequilibrium might explain the correlated functional status among segregating V segments, but an unknown experimental factor could not be ruled out. Compared with the roughly 710-donor mean, donors in an Asian-associated ancestry cluster had fewer N-insertions in productive TCRs, according to a later genetic analysis. A later analysis found that TCR association rates varied across HLA loci, with DRB1 alleles showing the most associated TCRs and HLA-C alleles the fewest. Compared with equally common non-associated chains, HLA-associated TCR beta chains in a later analysis were more clonally expanded and had lower generation probabilities. When HLA alleles, especially DR and DQ, strongly co-occurred, attributing TCR associations to individual alleles was difficult. Most TCR sequences were observed very rarely across donors, whereas some public TCRs were present in many individuals. The 87-base-pair reads could not distinguish some IMGT-functional V segments, including TRBV6-2 and TRBV6-3, so those segments were excluded. The study gave a list of under 200 TCR beta chains associated with cytomegalovirus. A group of highly shared sequence variants was considered likely to be a technical artifact of the sequencing pipeline. V-gene and J-gene trimming of TCR beta chains was associated with a missense DCLRE1C variant in a later genetic analysis, and the association was replicated in an independent cohort. Because some donors lacked HLA typing at each locus, the association tests relied only on the typed subset. The authors suggested that the approach could potentially be generalized to other disease states and immunological phenotypes. The earlier analysis of some 560 of the donors excluded roughly 17 rarely observed V segments, including chromosome 9 orphons, because counts were too low. In an earlier analysis of some 550 of the donors, most TCR beta V segments were observed in productive rearrangements about 90% or about 30% of the time, broadly matching IMGT annotations. The only immune exposure information available for the cohort was CMV serostatus. According to a later analysis, parvovirus B19, influenza, CMV and Epstein-Barr virus appeared linked to several top co-occurrence clusters. In a later analysis, most CMV-associated TCR beta chains were found to appear HLA-restricted, with HLA associations seemingly driven largely by CMV exposure.

The rearranged segments are TRBV19 and TRBJ1-2, with a tentative D gene TRBD1 over 6 matching bases. The sample taken for sequencing was PBMCs. The sequence derives from a woman in her 50s in good health and CMV-seronegative. The DNA sequence is as follows: TGTGCCAGTACACCAGGGGACTATGGCTACACCTTC. It encodes CASTPGDYGYTF. With the rest looked up from the reference TRBV19 and TRBJ1-2 genes rather than sequenced, the full variable domain is DGGITQSPKYLFRKEGQNVTLSCEQNLNHDAMYWYRQDPGQGLRLIYYSQIVNDFQKGDIAEGYSVSREKKESFPLTVTSAQKNPTAFYLCASTPGDYGYTFGSGTRLTVV.